What follows describes a single T cell receptor beta chain. Its antigen is as yet unknown. Genomic DNA, serving as template, underwent TCR beta VDJ and CDR3 profiling. TCRdb passed the reads through MiXCR, listing each CDR3 protein once. The sample lists more than 45,000 distinct CDR3 sequences, roughly three fifths occurring once. Between the trimmed V and J ends, which lost 3 bases and 2 bases, there was a span of 10 bases. Germline loops: CDR1 ENHRY, CDR2 SYGVKD. This CDR3 spans 14 amino acids. This sample is part of a study of CD8+CD57+ T cells in acquired aplastic anemia. An expansion of CD8+CD57+ cells by flow cytometry had been shown in patients chosen for sequencing. Whole-study results and caveats: Patients had roughly 30 CD8+ CDR3 sequences in common with controls (the shared set).

The chain couples TRBV10-3 to TRBJ1-2; D is possibly TRBD1 (6 bases). This TCR came from a human donor with aplastic anemia. Sequencing was carried out using sorted CD4+, CD8+, or CD8+CD57+ T cells (not recorded which) from PBMCs. This chain's CDR3 is CAISDRGANYGYTF. The CDR3 DNA reads TGTGCCATCAGTGATCGGGGGGCCAACTATGGCTACACCTTC.